What follows describes a single T cell receptor beta chain. Full-length variable regions came from constant-region reverse primers plus semi-nested Nested Universal Primer A PCR. TCRdb used MiXCR to reprocess the 5' RACE reads, holding one entry per CDR3 protein. The top ten clones hold about 3% of a sample with roughly 64,000 distinct CDR3 sequences, approximately 22% of them seen once. Germline CDR1 reads SGHTA; CDR2 reads FQGTGA. V lost 5 bases and J 3 bases, leaving 10 bases between the germline ends. CDR3 size: 13 residues. This TCR came from a female donor with breast cancer. The gene calls are TRBV7-3 and TRBJ1-1, with unresolved D. The source material was memory CD4+ T cells sorted from a lymph node. Specified subset: memory CD4+ T cells, CD4+CD45RO+CD25-. CDR3 sequence: CASSAQPYTEAFF. CDR3 nucleotides: TGTGCCAGCAGCGCCCAGCCTTACACTGAAGCTTTCTTT. Complete variable domain (other parts from reference TRBV7-3 and TRBJ1-1): GAGVSQTPSNKVTEKGKYVELRCDPISGHTALYWYRQSLGQGPEFLIYFQGTGAADDSGLPNDRFFAVRPEGSVSTLKIQRTERGDSAVYLCASSAQPYTEAFFGQGTRLTVV.